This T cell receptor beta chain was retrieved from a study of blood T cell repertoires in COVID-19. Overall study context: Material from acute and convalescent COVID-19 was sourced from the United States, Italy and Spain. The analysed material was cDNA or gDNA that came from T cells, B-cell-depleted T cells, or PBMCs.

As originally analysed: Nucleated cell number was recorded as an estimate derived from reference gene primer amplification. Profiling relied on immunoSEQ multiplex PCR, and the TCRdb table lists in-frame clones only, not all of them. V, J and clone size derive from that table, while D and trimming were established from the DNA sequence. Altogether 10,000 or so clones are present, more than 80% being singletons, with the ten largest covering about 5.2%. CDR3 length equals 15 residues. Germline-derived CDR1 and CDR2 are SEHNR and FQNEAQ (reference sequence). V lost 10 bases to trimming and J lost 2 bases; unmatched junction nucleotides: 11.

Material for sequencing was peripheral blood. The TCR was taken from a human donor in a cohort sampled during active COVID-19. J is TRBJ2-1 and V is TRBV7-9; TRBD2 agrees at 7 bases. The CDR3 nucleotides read TGTGCCACCCCCCCCGGGGCGGGAGCCTACAATGAGCAGTTCTTC. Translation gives CATPPGAGAYNEQFF.